This record covers a single T cell receptor (beta chain). Its antigen is not identified. This sample is drawn from a study of long-term antiretroviral therapy in people with HIV. The overall study: Sampling started about a decade before the 2015 immediate-ART recommendation.

CDR1 and CDR2 from the germline V gene are LGHNA and YSLEER. V dropped 0 bases and J dropped 9; count of bases not matched to a gene: 2. This CDR3 has 15 amino acids. Investigators performed immunoSEQ version v3.0 at survey level. Generated by immunoSEQ multiplex PCR, the TCRdb table keeps only in-frame clones and is missing some. Counted here are roughly 18,000 clones, 91% occurring once; the ten biggest clones make up 10% to 15%. General study points: Within the repertoire, clones expanded before ART were dominant at all time points. Blood sampling spanned 2004 to 2017, possibly under older ART regimens.

This TCR came from a middle-aged woman with HIV. The specimen comprised unsorted PBMCs, sampled 0.6 years after starting antiretroviral therapy. The chain employs TRBV4-3 and TRBJ1-6; 10 positions agree with TRBD1. The CDR3 DNA reads TGCGCCAGCAGCCAAGATCGGACAGGGGGTTCACCCCTCCACTTT. It specifies CASSQDRTGGSPLHF.